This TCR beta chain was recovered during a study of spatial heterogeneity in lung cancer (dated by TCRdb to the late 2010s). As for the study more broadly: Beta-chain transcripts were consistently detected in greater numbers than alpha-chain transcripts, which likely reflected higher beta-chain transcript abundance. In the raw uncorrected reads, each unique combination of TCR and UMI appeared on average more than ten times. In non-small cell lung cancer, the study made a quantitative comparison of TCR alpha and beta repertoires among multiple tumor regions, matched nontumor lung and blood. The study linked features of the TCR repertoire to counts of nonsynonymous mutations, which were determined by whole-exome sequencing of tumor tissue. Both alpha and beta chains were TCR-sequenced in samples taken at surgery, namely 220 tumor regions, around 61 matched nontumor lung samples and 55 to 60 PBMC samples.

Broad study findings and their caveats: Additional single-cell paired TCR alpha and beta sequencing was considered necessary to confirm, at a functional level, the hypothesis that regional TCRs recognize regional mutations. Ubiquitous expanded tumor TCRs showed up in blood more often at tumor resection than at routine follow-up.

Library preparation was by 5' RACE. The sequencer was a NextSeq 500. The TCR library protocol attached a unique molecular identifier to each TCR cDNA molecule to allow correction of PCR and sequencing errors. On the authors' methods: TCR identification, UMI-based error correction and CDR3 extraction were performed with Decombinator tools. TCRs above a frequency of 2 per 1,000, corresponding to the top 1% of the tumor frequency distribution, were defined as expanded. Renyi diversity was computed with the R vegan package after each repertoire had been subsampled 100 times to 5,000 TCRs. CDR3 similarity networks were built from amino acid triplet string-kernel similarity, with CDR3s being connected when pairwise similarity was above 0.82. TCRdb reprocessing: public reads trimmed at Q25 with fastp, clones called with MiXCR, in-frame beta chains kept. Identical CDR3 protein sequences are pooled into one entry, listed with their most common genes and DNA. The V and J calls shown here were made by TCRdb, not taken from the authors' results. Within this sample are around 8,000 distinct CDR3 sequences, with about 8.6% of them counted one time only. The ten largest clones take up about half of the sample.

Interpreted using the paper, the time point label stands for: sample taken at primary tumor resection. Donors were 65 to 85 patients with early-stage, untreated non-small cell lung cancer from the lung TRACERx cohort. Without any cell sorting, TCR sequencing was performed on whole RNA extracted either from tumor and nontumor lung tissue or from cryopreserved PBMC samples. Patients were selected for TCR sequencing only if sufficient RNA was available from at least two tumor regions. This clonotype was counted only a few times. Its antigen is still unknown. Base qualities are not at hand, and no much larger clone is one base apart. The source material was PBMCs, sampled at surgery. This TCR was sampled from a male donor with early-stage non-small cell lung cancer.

The sequence in DNA is TGTGCCAGCAGTTCACCCTTGGGGGGGGAAGGTACTGAAGCTTTCTTT. The translation is CASSSPLGGEGTEAFF. Rearrangement joined TRBV6-5 to TRBJ1-1; D gene: possibly TRBD1, on 5 matching bases. The CDR3 contains 16 residues, cysteine and phenylalanine counted. Of the read, only the CDR3 DNA is kept; its 48 bases are in frame from base 1. The trim is 4 bases for V and 5 bases for J, with a gap of 20 bases between the germline ends. The germline V gene supplies CDR1 MNHEY and CDR2 SVGAGI.